This entry describes one T cell receptor beta chain. The antigen is undetermined. The sample is drawn from a study of CD8 T cells in ankylosing spondylitis. Study conclusions and caveats: Some motif variants were previously reported in reactive arthritis synovial fluid and blood. About 8 highly homologous variants made up a TCR beta motif that seemed to typify ankylosing spondylitis blood. The study looked at matched synovial fluid samples from ankylosing spondylitis patients. Disease-linked clones were reported to be significantly enriched there.

This CDR3 has 15 amino acids. Trimming removed 1 base from V and 8 bases from J; junction bases left unmatched: 5. Per germline, CDR1 LGHDT and CDR2 YNNKEL (reference sequence). Library preparation for TCR beta used quantitative 5'-RACE with molecular barcodes. TCRdb re-called the 5' RACE reads with MiXCR, one entry per CDR3 protein. The data show over 450,000 distinct CDR3 sequences, about 13% seen once. The chain couples TRBV3-1 to TRBJ2-1; TRBD2 matches at 10 bases. Input material: blood, either unsorted or a sorted T cell fraction (not recorded which). This TCR derives from a male donor with ankylosing spondylitis. CDR3 in amino acids: CASSQGNSGRYEQFF. In DNA form, the CDR3 reads TGTGCCAGCAGCCAAGGAAATAGCGGGAGGTATGAGCAGTTCTTC.